This T cell receptor (beta chain) came from a study of blood T cell repertoires in COVID-19. Study-level background: The samples span acute and convalescent COVID-19 from the United States, Italy and Spain. The cDNA or gDNA used as material had been derived from T cells, B-cell-depleted T cells, or PBMCs.

Original methodology: Estimation of nucleated cell counts relied on the amplification of reference gene primers. Here immunoSEQ multiplex PCR was the method, and the copy in TCRdb shows in-frame clones only, minus some. V, J and clone size are those of that table, while D and trimming were read from the DNA. The sample comprises about 120,000 clones, more than 70% of which are singletons, and approximately 7.9% rests with the top ten. The CDR3 spans 16 residues. Germline V gene lookup returns CDR1 MGHRA and CDR2 YSYEKL. V lost 4 bases and J 5 bases, leaving 20 bases between the germline ends. The TCR originated in a human donor in a cohort sampled during active COVID-19. Sequences were obtained from peripheral blood. The V call is TRBV4-1, the J call TRBJ1-2; D remains ambiguous. This chain's CDR3 is CASSPGPGRVLYGYTF. The CDR3 region has the DNA TGCGCCAGCAGCCCCGGGCCGGGAAGGGTTTTATATGGCTACACCTTC.